The clone carrying this T cell receptor beta chain is a singleton in its sample. Its antigen is still unknown. The junction departs from germline at one end; a sequencing error may be responsible. The record originates from a study of post-analysis software for immune sequencing data. Study conclusions and caveats: Relative to controls, patients with multiple sclerosis showed significantly lower normalized Chao1 diversity. Patients used four to six TRBV segments, including TRBV5-6, TRBV5-1 and TRBV20-1, more often than controls.

The CDR3 extends over 16 amino acids. CDR1 and CDR2 from the germline V gene are SGHAT and FQNNGV. Researchers reported that TCR beta cDNA libraries carried unique molecular identifiers. TCRdb fed the PCR reads into MiXCR, producing one record per CDR3 protein. The profile covers about 570,000 distinct CDR3 sequences, with 34% appearing a single time and around 6.1% taken by the ten largest. This receptor was obtained from a girl between 2 and 17 years old with multiple sclerosis. The chain couples TRBV11-2 to TRBJ2-5; D may be TRBD2 (5 bases). The sequencing input was blood. CDR3 DNA sequence: TGTGCCAGCAGCTTAGTGTCGGGAAGGATACAAGAGACCCGGTACTTC. Residues: CASSLVSGRIQETRYF.